These 12 T cell receptor beta chains originate from one sample sequenced in a study of T cell changes during pregnancy in multiple sclerosis. TCRdb's table, derived via immunoSEQ multiplex PCR, lists solely in-frame clones and lacks some. The sample lists around 35,000 clones, 75% to 90% occurring once. Specimen: CD8+ T cells from peripheral blood mononuclear cells, collected after pregnancy. These receptors came from a female donor with multiple sclerosis, enrolled in a pregnancy study.

The CDR3 sequence: CASSSGQGTSGNTIYF. The CDR3 DNA sequence: TGTGCCAGCAGCTCGGGACAGGGTACCTCTGGAAACACCATATATTTT. The chain carries TRBV7-9 and TRBJ1-3; the match to TRBD1 covers 9 bases. CDR3 length: 16 amino acids. Germline V gene sequence: CDR1 SEHNR, CDR2 FQNEAQ (reference sequence). V lost 4 bases to trimming and J lost 0 bases; unmatched junction nucleotides: 4.

In this sample, this clone is large. The sample has other DNA sequences that encode this CDR3 too. This sequence joins TRBV27 and TRBJ2-7, with TRBD1 matching 12 bases. Germline V gives CDR1 MNHEY, CDR2 SMNVEV (reference sequence). The CDR3 sequence is 15 residues long. V was pared by 0 bases and J by 4 bases, with 1 base of the junction left unmatched. The DNA of the CDR3 is TGTGCCAGCAGTTTATCGGGACAGGGGGCTTACGAGCAGTACTTC. It codes for CASSLSGQGAYEQYF.

This chain links TRBV13 with TRBJ2-7; D not certain. Germline loops: CDR1 PRHDT, CDR2 FYEKMQ (reference sequence). The CDR3 extends over 13 amino acids. The V and J ends lost 2 bases and 0 bases respectively, with 5 bases between them. The CDR3: CASSLSGSYEQYF. As DNA, the CDR3 is TGTGCCAGCAGCTTATCAGGCTCCTACGAGCAGTACTTC.

V usage is TRBV10-3 and J usage is TRBJ2-1; TRBD2 might be the D (7 bases). The CDR3 contains 16 residues. In germline, CDR1 is ENHRY, CDR2 SYGVKD. Between the trimmed V and J ends, which lost 6 bases and 0 bases, there was a span of 15 bases. The CDR3 sequence is CAIRGRGGGSYNEQFF. DNA of the CDR3: TGTGCCATCAGGGGGCGGGGAGGGGGCTCCTACAATGAGCAGTTCTTC.

The chain employs TRBV27 and TRBJ2-1; TRBD1 is a possible D gene (5 bases). This CDR3 is built from 11 residues. The germline CDR1 and CDR2 sequences are MNHEY and SMNVEV (reference sequence). Trimming left V 5 bases short and J 7 bases short, with 6 bases between. The CDR3 sequence: CASSQGNEQFF. As DNA, the CDR3 is TGTGCCAGCAGTCAGGGAAATGAGCAGTTCTTC.

This clone was seen a handful of times. V is TRBV27 and J is TRBJ2-2; tentatively, D is TRBD2 (6 bases). Trimming took off 2 bases at V and 5 bases at J, with 12 bases between the two ends. This CDR3 has 15 amino acids. CDR1 and CDR2 from the germline V gene are MNHEY and SMNVEV (reference sequence). CDR3 DNA: TGTGCCAGCAGTTTAATGTGGCTAGCGACCGGGGAGCTGTTTTTT. Translating it yields CASSLMWLATGELFF.

The V and J genes are TRBV19 and TRBJ1-2; D ambiguous. With 0 bases removed from V and 4 bases from J, the gap between germline ends came to 15 bases. The CDR3 runs 16 residues. The germline gives CDR1 LNHDA, CDR2 SQIVND (reference sequence). DNA of the CDR3: TGTGCCAGTAGTATAGATCAACCGGGAAAAATCTATGGCTACACCTTC. Protein: CASSIDQPGKIYGYTF.

The chain couples TRBV30 to TRBJ2-5; D ambiguous. Trimming cost V 5 bases and J 1 base, with 5 bases left between them. Germline lookup yields CDR1 GTSNPN and CDR2 SVGIG (reference sequence). The CDR3 spans 11 residues. The CDR3 DNA follows: TGTGCCTGGGAGATCCAAGAGACCCAGTACTTC. Amino acid sequence: CAWEIQETQYF.

In DNA form, the CDR3 reads TGTGCCAGCAGTTACTCCGGTGGCGAGCAGTACTTC. Its translation: CASSYSGGEQYF. The rearrangement links TRBV6-6 to TRBJ2-7; no clear D. This CDR3 has 12 residues. Per germline, CDR1 MNHNY and CDR2 SVGAGI (reference sequence). Trimming shortened V by 0 bases and J by 6 bases, and 6 bases separated the two germline ends.

This clone appeared a few times. The chain uses TRBV25-1 and TRBJ1-2; maybe TRBD1 (5 bases). The CDR3 extends over 16 amino acids. Looked up from germline, CDR1 is MGHDK and CDR2 is SYGVNS. V lost 8 bases and J lost 4, with 23 bases in between. The CDR3 sequence: CASGHLTDRGGYGYTF. The CDR3 DNA reads as TGTGCCAGCGGACACCTTACGGACCGGGGAGGCTATGGCTACACCTTC.

V is TRBV29-1 and J is TRBJ2-1, with D perhaps matching TRBD1 (6 bases). This CDR3 contains 14 residues. Trimming left V 0 bases short and J 7 bases short, with 13 bases between. From germline, CDR1 is SQVTM and CDR2 ANQGSEA. The CDR3 nucleotides are TGCAGCGTTGAAGAGTTAGTACAGGGTAATGAGCAGTTCTTC. This encodes CSVEELVQGNEQFF.

The chain links TRBV2 to TRBJ2-7, with 11 bases matching TRBD2. This CDR3 contains 13 residues. CDR1 is SNHLY, CDR2 FYNNEI, per germline. The V and J ends lost 10 bases and 3 bases, in that order; junction bases with no gene match: 5. The CDR3 DNA reads TGTGCCATGCAACTAGCGGGGGTCTACGAGCAGTACTTC. Translating gives CAMQLAGVYEQYF.